These T cell receptor beta chains were read from a single sample in a study of T cells in Graves' hyperthyroidism and ophthalmopathy. TCRdb redid the calling of the multiplex PCR reads with MiXCR, one entry per CDR3 protein. The table shows about 570,000 distinct CDR3 sequences, with 46% occurring only once. Sequencing was done on a sample of peripheral blood or thyroid tissue (not recorded which). These receptors were obtained from an adult woman with Graves' disease, either hyperthyroidism or ophthalmopathy (not recorded which). Each CDR3 is given with its conserved first and last residue. The D gene is left open where the match is weak. The size entry is marked missing in some rows and otherwise reads once, few, many or a size class.

abundance	j_gene	d_gene	v_gene	CDR3aa	CDR3nt
few	TRBJ2-5	TRBD1	TRBV15	CATSRTGLQETQYF	TGTGCCACCAGCAGGACAGGGCTCCAAGAGACCCAGTACTTC
-	TRBJ1-4	-	TRBV19	CASSIGWRRNEKLFF	TGTGCCAGTAGTATCGGGTGGCGGAGGAATGAAAAACTGTTTTTT
-	TRBJ1-5	-	TRBV7-9	CASSLDPTGRGGPQHF	TGTGCCAGCAGCTTAGATCCGACAGGTCGAGGGGGGCCCCAGCATTTT
-	TRBJ2-5	TRBD2	TRBV5-1	CASSQGLAGGLETQYF	TGCGCCAGCAGCCAAGGGCTAGCGGGGGGGCTGGAGACCCAGTACTTC
-	TRBJ2-7	-	TRBV10-3	CAISESTQGKIYEQYF	TGTGCCATCAGTGAGTCGACCCAGGGGAAAATCTACGAGCAGTACTTC
-	TRBJ2-5	-	TRBV29-1	CSVAQIQETQYF	TGCAGCGTTGCACAGATACAAGAGACCCAGTACTTC
-	TRBJ2-5	TRBD1	TRBV20-1	CSARTGFETQYF	TGCAGTGCCCGGACAGGGTTTGAGACCCAGTACTTC
-	TRBJ2-7	TRBD1	TRBV5-1	CASSPGTGTGLAEQYF	TGCGCCAGCAGCCCGGGAACCGGGACAGGATTGGCCGAGCAGTACTTC
many	TRBJ2-6	-	TRBV7-3	CASSLGPLGANVLTF	TGTGCCAGCAGCTTAGGCCCGTTGGGGGCCAACGTCCTGACTTTC
-	TRBJ2-4	-	TRBV25-1	CASSARGNSKNIQYF	TGTGCCAGCAGTGCACGAGGGAATTCCAAAAACATTCAGTACTTC
-	TRBJ1-6	-	TRBV7-9	CASSPPGIVERTLYSPLHF	TGTGCCAGCAGCCCGCCCGGGATTGTTGAGAGAACGCTCTATTCACCCCTCCACTTT
-	TRBJ2-7	TRBD2	TRBV10-3	CAIRPGLAGGPVRNEQYF	TGTGCCATCAGGCCGGGACTAGCGGGAGGGCCAGTGAGAAACGAGCAGTACTTC
few	TRBJ2-5	-	TRBV10-3	CAISEEGTTGFGETQYF	TGTGCCATCAGTGAGGAAGGGACAACAGGATTCGGGGAGACCCAGTACTTC
many	TRBJ1-1	TRBD1	TRBV5-1	CASSYGQGQQPTGAFF	TGCGCCAGCAGCTATGGACAGGGCCAACAGCCAACGGGGGCTTTCTTT
-	TRBJ2-1	TRBD2	TRBV5-1	CASSLSLAGGREQFF	TGCGCCAGCAGCTTGTCATTAGCGGGAGGCCGCGAGCAGTTCTTC
many	TRBJ2-5	TRBD2	TRBV6-1	CASSLLAGAETQYF	TGTGCCAGCAGTTTACTAGCGGGAGCAGAGACCCAGTACTTC
many	TRBJ2-5	TRBD1	TRBV7-3	CASSPRTGREETQYF	TGTGCCAGCAGCCCGAGGACAGGGCGGGAAGAGACCCAGTACTTC
many	TRBJ2-7	-	TRBV6-2/TRBV6-3	CASSYSDNPGEQYF	TGTGCCAGCAGTTACTCGGACAACCCTGGCGAGCAGTACTTC
-	TRBJ1-4	-	TRBV10-3	CAISEDPNEKLFF	TGTGCCATCAGTGAGGACCCCAATGAAAAACTGTTTTTT
-	TRBJ2-3	TRBD2	TRBV10-3	CAISESSGGADTQYF	TGTGCCATCAGTGAGTCGTCGGGAGGGGCAGATACGCAGTATTTT
-	TRBJ2-5	TRBD1	TRBV2	CASSGGTGGIGEETQSF	TGTGCCAGCAGTGGGGGGACAGGGGGGATCGGTGAGGAGACCCAGTCCTTC
many	TRBJ1-4	TRBD1	TRBV12-3/TRBV12-4	CASSPQGVYEKLFF	TGTGCCAGCAGTCCACAGGGGGTCTATGAAAAACTGTTTTTT
-	TRBJ2-2	TRBD1	TRBV24-1	CATSDLTGGSSGELFF	TGTGCCACCAGTGATTTGACAGGGGGCTCGTCCGGGGAGCTGTTTTTT
few	TRBJ2-7	-	TRBV28	CASWGPAYEQYF	TGTGCCAGCTGGGGGCCCGCCTACGAGCAGTACTTC
many	TRBJ1-1	-	TRBV5-5	CASSLGKDSNTEAFF	TGTGCCAGCAGCTTGGGTAAGGACAGTAACACTGAAGCTTTCTTT
-	TRBJ1-5	-	TRBV28	CASRNFGWDNQPQHF	TGTGCCAGCAGAAACTTCGGATGGGACAATCAGCCCCAGCATTTT
many	TRBJ1-3	-	TRBV6-6	CASNYGGNGNTIYF	TGTGCCAGCAACTACGGGGGGAATGGAAACACCATATATTTT
many	TRBJ1-2	TRBD1	TRBV27	CASSFLGQVRPGYGYTF	TGTGCCAGCAGTTTTCTGGGACAGGTCAGGCCGGGCTATGGCTACACCTTC
-	TRBJ1-5	TRBD1	TRBV15	CATRGDRGIGQPQHF	TGTGCCACCAGGGGCGACAGGGGGATAGGTCAGCCCCAGCATTTT
many	TRBJ1-1	-	TRBV7-9	CASSPIGGTEAFF	TGTGCCAGCAGCCCTATTGGGGGCACTGAAGCTTTCTTT
-	TRBJ2-1	-	TRBV6-4	CASSGWDLDKGDEQFF	TGTGCCAGCAGTGGCTGGGACTTGGATAAGGGGGATGAGCAGTTCTTC
-	TRBJ1-3	TRBD1	TRBV18	CASSRQGDGNTIYF	TGTGCCAGCTCCAGACAGGGAGATGGAAACACCATATATTTT
many	TRBJ2-2	TRBD1	TRBV7-9	CASSFFPGGQVNTGELFF	TGTGCCAGCAGCTTCTTCCCAGGGGGACAGGTTAACACCGGGGAGCTGTTTTTT
few	TRBJ2-5	-	TRBV2	CASSAGRYQETQYF	TGTGCCAGCAGCGCCGGTCGGTACCAAGAGACCCAGTACTTC
few	TRBJ2-7	-	TRBV6-5	CASSYQHARAPYEQYF	TGTGCCAGCAGTTACCAGCACGCCCGGGCCCCCTACGAGCAGTACTTC
-	TRBJ1-1	TRBD1	TRBV12-3/TRBV12-4	CASGTGTVNTEAFF	TGTGCCAGCGGAACCGGGACAGTGAACACTGAAGCTTTCTTT
once	TRBJ2-7	-	TRBV2	CASSALTYEQYF	TGTGCCAGCAGTGCCCTCACCTACGAGCAGTACTTC
-	TRBJ2-7	-	TRBV20-1	CSLGGGVNEQYF	TGCAGTTTAGGGGGGGGCGTCAACGAGCAGTACTTC
-	TRBJ2-5	-	TRBV4-1	CASSQVGHQGETQYF	TGCGCCAGCAGCCAAGTGGGTCATCAGGGGGAGACCCAGTACTTC
-	TRBJ1-6	-	TRBV25-1	CASRDMDSSPLHF	TGTGCCAGCCGGGACATGGATAGTTCACCCCTCCACTTT
many	TRBJ1-1	-	TRBV5-4	CASSFGMGMNTEAFF	TGTGCCAGCAGCTTTGGGATGGGGATGAACACTGAAGCTTTCTTT
few	TRBJ2-7	TRBD2	TRBV4-1	CASSQVVLAVYEQYF	TGCGCCAGCAGCCAAGTGGTCCTAGCGGTATACGAGCAGTACTTC
many	TRBJ1-5	-	TRBV20-1	CSAREGGKWNQPQHF	TGCAGTGCTAGAGAAGGCGGGAAATGGAATCAGCCCCAGCATTTT
-	TRBJ2-7	-	TRBV7-9	CASSLAGRNEQYF	TGTGCCAGCAGTTTAGCAGGGCGTAACGAGCAGTACTTC
-	TRBJ2-2	-	TRBV5-1	CASSLDPGELFF	TGCGCCAGCAGCTTGGATCCCGGGGAGCTGTTTTTT
-	TRBJ1-5	-	TRBV19	CAISVGVYQPQHF	TGTGCCATTTCGGTTGGTGTGTATCAGCCCCAGCATTTT
many	TRBJ1-4	-	TRBV7-6	CASSLSGSTNEKLFF	TGTGCCAGCAGCTTAAGTGGGTCAACTAATGAAAAACTGTTTTTT
-	TRBJ2-5	-	TRBV19	CASSPSEYNEQYF	TGTGCCAGTAGTCCTAGCGAGTACAATGAGCAGTACTTC
many	TRBJ2-2	-	TRBV7-2	CASSLRGRGTGELFF	TGTGCCAGCAGCTTAAGGGGGAGGGGCACCGGGGAGCTGTTTTTT
many	TRBJ2-5	TRBD1	TRBV12-3/TRBV12-4	CASSLLQGETQYF	TGTGCCAGCAGTTTACTACAGGGGGAGACCCAGTACTTC
many	TRBJ2-6	-	TRBV5-1	CASSLGPSSSGANVLTF	TGCGCCAGCAGCTTGGGTCCATCAAGCTCTGGGGCCAACGTCCTGACTTTC
many	TRBJ2-7	-	TRBV2	CATGRSTYEQYF	TGTGCCACTGGCAGGTCGACCTACGAGCAGTACTTC